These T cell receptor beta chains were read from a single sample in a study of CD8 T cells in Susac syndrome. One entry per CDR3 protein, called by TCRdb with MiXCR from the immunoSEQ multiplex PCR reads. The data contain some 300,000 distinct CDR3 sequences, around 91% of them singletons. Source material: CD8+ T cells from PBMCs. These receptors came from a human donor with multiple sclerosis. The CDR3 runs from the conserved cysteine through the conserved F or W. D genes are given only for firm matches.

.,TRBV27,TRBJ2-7,TGTGCCAGCAGGGGAGTAGCCTACGAGCAGTACTTC,CASRGVAYEQYF
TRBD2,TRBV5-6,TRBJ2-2,TGTGCCAGCAGCTTTGGACTAGGAGGTTCCGGGGAGCTGTTTTTT,CASSFGLGGSGELFF
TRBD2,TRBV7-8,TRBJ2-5,TGTGCCAGCAGCTTACAACCCCGGGGGGGCCCACAAGAGACCCAGTACTTC,CASSLQPRGGPQETQYF
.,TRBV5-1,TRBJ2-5,TGTGCCAGCAGTTTAGACCAAGAGACCCAGTACTTC,CASSLDQETQYF
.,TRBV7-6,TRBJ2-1,TGTGCCAGCAGCTTAGCGGGGGGGGCTGAGCAGTTCTTC,CASSLAGGAEQFF
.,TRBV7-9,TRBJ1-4,TGTGCCAGCAGCGACCGGGGCGGATCACTGTTTTTT,CASSDRGGSLFF
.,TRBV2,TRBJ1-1,TGTGCCAGCAGTTACCTAGACACTGAAGCTTTCTTT,CASSYLDTEAFF
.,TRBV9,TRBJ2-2,TGTGCCAGCAGTCCCCGGACGGCCGGGGAGCTGTTTTTT,CASSPRTAGELFF
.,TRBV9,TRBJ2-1,TGTGCCAGCAGCGCCCACAGGGGGACTAGCAGCTCCTACAATGAGCAGTTCTTC,CASSAHRGTSSSYNEQFF
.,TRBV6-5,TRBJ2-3,TGTGCCAGCCGAGATCCCTCTAGCACAGATACGCAGTATTTT,CASRDPSSTDTQYF
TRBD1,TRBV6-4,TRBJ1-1,TGTGCCAGCAGTGGGACAGGGAGGATCACTGAAGCTTTCTTT,CASSGTGRITEAFF
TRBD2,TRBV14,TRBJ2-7,TGTGCCAGCAGCCAAGAAACCGGGGGGGCTTTCGAGCAGTACTTC,CASSQETGGAFEQYF
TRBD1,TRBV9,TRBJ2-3,TGTGCCAGCAGCGCCGGGACAGCGGATAGCACAGATACGCAGTATTTT,CASSAGTADSTDTQYF
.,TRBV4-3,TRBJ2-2,TGCGCCAGCGAAAGAGGCACTAACACCGGGGAGCTGTTTTTT,CASERGTNTGELFF